This TCR beta chain is from a study of T cell changes during pregnancy in multiple sclerosis. CDR1 is MDHEN and CDR2 is SYDVKM in the germline V gene. The CDR3 consists of 15 residues. The ends were cut back, 5 bases at V and 2 bases at J, with 15 bases in the middle. The method was immunoSEQ multiplex PCR; TCRdb's version includes in-frame clones alone and lacks a portion of them. The table shows about 38,000 clones, with approximately 94% occurring only once. This specimen consisted of CD4+ T cells from peripheral blood mononuclear cells, obtained in the second trimester of pregnancy. The rearrangement links TRBV28 to TRBJ1-1; maybe TRBD1 (5 bases). The receptor was isolated from a female donor with multiple sclerosis, enrolled in a pregnancy study. The CDR3 coding sequence is TGTGCCAGCAGTCCCGGCGGGGGAGCAAACACTGAAGCTTTCTTT. Translating it yields CASSPGGGANTEAFF.